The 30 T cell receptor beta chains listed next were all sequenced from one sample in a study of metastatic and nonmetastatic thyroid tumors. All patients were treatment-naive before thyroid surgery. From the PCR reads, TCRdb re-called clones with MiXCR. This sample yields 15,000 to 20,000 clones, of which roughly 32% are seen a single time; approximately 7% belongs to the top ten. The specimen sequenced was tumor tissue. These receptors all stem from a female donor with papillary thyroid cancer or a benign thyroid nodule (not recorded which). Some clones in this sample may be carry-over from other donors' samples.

The DNA for the CDR3 is TGTGCCAGCAGTTCCAGGGGGGTTGTCTATGGCTACACCTTC. Protein sequence: CASSSRGVVYGYTF. The chain combines TRBV28 with TRBJ1-2; 7 bases map to TRBD1. The CDR3 length is 14 residues. CDR1 and CDR2 (germline): MDHEN, SYDVKM. With V trimmed by 4 bases and J by 4 bases, 6 bases remained unmatched.

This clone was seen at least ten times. This CDR3 is CASSVGSGQETQYF. The CDR3 DNA reads as TGTGCCAGCAGCGTAGGGTCAGGCCAAGAGACCCAGTACTTC. The chain carries TRBV9 and TRBJ2-5; D not resolved. Germline lookup yields CDR1 SGDLS and CDR2 YYNGEE. V was cut by 0 bases and J by 1 base, with 7 bases left in between. This CDR3 has 14 residues.

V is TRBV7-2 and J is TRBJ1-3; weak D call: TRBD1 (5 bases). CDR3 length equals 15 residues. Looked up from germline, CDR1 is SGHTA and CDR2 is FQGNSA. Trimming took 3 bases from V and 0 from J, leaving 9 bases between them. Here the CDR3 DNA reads TGTGCCAGCAGCTTCGGACACATCTCTGGAAACACCATATATTTT. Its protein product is CASSFGHISGNTIYF.

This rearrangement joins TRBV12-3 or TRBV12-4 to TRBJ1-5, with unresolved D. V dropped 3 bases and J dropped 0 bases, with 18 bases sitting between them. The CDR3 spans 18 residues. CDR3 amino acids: CASSLREGDIYSNQPQHF. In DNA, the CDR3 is TGTGCCAGCAGTTTGCGAGAGGGAGATATATATAGCAATCAGCCCCAGCATTTT.

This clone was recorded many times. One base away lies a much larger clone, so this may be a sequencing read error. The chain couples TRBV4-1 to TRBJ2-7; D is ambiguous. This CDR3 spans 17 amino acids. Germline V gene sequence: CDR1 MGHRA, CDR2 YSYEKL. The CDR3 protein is CASGQGLWAVSSYEQYF. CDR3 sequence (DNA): TGCGCCAGCGGCCAAGGTCTTTGGGCTGTCAGCTCCTACGAGCAGTACTTC.

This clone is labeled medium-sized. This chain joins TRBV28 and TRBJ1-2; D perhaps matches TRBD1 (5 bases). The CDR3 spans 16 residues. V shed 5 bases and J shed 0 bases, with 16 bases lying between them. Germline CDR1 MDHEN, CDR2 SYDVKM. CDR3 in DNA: TGTGCCAGCAGTCTCGACAGCGTGACATCTAACTATGGCTACACCTTC. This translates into CASSLDSVTSNYGYTF.

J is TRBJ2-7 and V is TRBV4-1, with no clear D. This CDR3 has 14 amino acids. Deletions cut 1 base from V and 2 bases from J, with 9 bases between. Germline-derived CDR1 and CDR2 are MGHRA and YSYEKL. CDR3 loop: CASSQGSPPYEQYF. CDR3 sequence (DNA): TGCGCCAGCAGCCAAGGGAGCCCTCCCTACGAGCAGTACTTC.

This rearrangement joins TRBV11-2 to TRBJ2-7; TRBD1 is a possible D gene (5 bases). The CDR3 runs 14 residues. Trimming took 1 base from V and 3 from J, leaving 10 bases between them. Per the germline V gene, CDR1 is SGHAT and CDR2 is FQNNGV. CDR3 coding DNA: TGTGCCAGCAGCTTAGGGGGCGACGGCTACGAGCAGTACTTC. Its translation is CASSLGGDGYEQYF.

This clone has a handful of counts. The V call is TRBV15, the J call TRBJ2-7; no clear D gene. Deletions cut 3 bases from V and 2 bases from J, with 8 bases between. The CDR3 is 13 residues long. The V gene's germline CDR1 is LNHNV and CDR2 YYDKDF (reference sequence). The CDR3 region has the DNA TGTGCCACCAGCAGGACCCTCACCTACGAGCAGTACTTC. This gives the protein CATSRTLTYEQYF.

The CDR3 loop reads CASSRQGAASYEQYF. As DNA, the CDR3 is TGCGCCAGCAGCAGACAGGGGGCTGCCTCCTACGAGCAGTACTTC. J is TRBJ2-7 and V is TRBV5-1; the match to TRBD1 covers 10 bases. Germline CDR1 SGHRS, CDR2 YFSETQ. V was clipped by 4 bases and J by 0 bases; unmatched bases: 4. The CDR3 length is 15 residues.

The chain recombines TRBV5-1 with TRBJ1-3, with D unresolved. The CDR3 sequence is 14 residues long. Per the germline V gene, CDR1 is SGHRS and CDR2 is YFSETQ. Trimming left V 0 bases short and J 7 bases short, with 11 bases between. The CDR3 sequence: CASSLAGMGNTIYF. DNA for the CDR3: TGCGCCAGCAGCTTGGCCGGGATGGGGAACACCATATATTTT.

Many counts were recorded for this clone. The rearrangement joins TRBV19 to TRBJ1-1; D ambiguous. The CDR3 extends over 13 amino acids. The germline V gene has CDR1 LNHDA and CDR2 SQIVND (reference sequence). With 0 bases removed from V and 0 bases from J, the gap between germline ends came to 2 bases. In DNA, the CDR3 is TGTGCCAGTAGTATAGACCTGAACACTGAAGCTTTCTTT. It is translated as CASSIDLNTEAFF.

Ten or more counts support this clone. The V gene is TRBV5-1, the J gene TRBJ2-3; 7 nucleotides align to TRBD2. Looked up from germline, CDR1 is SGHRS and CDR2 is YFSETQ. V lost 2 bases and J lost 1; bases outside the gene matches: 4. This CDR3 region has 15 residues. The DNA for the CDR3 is TGCGCCAGCAGCTTAGAGGGAGGGCGCACAGATACGCAGTATTTT. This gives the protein CASSLEGGRTDTQYF.

CDR3 amino acids: CASSLRTDPGITGELFF. CDR3 bases: TGTGCCAGCAGCCTGCGGACAGATCCAGGTATAACCGGGGAGCTGTTTTTT. The V call is TRBV4-2, the J call TRBJ2-2, with D possibly matching TRBD1 (6 bases). The germline V and J ends were trimmed by 4 bases and 5 bases, with 20 bases remaining between them. This CDR3 region has 17 residues. The germline gives CDR1 LGHNA, CDR2 YNFKEQ.

CDR3 protein: CASSRSGGFDEQYF. CDR3 DNA: TGTGCCAGCAGTCGGTCAGGGGGTTTCGACGAGCAGTACTTC. The chain has TRBV6-1 and TRBJ2-7, with TRBD1 matching 7 bases. The CDR3 is 14 residues long. Germline trimming cut 5 bases from V and 5 bases from J; bases unmatched to any gene: 9. The germline gives CDR1 MNHNS, CDR2 SASEGT.

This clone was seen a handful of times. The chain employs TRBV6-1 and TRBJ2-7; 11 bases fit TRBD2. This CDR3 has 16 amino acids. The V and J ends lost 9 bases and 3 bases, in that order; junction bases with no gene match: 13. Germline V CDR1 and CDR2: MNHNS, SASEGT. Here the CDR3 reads CASNYNEGTSGYEQYF. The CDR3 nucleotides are TGTGCCAGTAATTATAACGAGGGGACTAGCGGCTACGAGCAGTACTTC.

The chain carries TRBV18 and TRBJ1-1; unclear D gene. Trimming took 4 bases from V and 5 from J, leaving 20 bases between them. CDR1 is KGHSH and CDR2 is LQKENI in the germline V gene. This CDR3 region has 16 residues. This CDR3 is CASSRFPPTRGTEAFF. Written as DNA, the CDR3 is TGTGCCAGCTCACGGTTTCCCCCAACCCGAGGAACTGAAGCTTTCTTT.

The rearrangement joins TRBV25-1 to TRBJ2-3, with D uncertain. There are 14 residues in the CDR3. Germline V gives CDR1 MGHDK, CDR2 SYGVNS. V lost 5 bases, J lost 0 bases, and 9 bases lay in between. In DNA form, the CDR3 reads TGTGCCAGCAGTCGTCCCGGGAGCACAGATACGCAGTATTTT. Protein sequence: CASSRPGSTDTQYF.

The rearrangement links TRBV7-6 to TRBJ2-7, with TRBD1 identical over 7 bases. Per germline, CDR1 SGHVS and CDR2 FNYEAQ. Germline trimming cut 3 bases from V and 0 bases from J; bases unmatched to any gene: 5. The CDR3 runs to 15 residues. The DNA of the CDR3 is TGTGCCAGCAGCTTTGGACAGGCAATCTCCTACGAGCAGTACTTC. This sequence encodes CASSFGQAISYEQYF.

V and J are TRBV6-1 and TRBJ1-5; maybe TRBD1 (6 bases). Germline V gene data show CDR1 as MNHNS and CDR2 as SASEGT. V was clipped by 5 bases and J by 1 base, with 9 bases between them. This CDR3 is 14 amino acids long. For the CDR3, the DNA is TGTGCCAGCAGTAGTGGACAGAGCAATCAGCCCCAGCATTTT. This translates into CASSSGQSNQPQHF.

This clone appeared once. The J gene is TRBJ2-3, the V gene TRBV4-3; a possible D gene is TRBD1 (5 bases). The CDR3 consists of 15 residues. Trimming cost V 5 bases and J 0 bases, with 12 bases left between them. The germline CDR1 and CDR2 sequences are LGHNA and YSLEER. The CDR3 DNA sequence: TGCGCCAGCAGCAAGACAGTACTTAGCACAGATACGCAGTATTTT. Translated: CASSKTVLSTDTQYF.

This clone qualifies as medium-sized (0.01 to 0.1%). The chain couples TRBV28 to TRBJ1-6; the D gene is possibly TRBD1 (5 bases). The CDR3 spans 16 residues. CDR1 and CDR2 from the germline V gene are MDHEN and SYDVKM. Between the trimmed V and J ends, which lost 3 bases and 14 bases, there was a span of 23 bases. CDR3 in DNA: TGTGCCAGCAGTTTCGGGACCCCGGATGTTGTCTCAACCCTCCACTTT. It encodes CASSFGTPDVVSTLHF.

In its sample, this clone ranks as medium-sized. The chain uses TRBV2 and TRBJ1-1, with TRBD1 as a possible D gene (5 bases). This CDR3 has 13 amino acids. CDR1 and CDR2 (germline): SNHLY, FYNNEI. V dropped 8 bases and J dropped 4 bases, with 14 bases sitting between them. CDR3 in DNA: TGTGCCAGCCTTAATGGGGGTTCCACTGAAGCTTTCTTT. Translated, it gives CASLNGGSTEAFF.

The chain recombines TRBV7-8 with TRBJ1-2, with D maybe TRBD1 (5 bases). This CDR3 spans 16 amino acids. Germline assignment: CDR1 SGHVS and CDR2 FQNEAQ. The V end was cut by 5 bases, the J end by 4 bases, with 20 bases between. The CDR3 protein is CASSPGHLTLSYGYTF. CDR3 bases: TGTGCCAGCAGCCCCGGACACCTCACCCTATCCTATGGCTACACCTTC.

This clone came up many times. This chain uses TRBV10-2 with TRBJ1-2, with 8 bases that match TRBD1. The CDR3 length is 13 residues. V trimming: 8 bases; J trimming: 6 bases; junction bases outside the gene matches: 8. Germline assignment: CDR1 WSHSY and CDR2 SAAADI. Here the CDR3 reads CASWDRSPDGYTF. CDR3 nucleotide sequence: TGCGCCAGCTGGGACAGGTCTCCGGATGGCTACACCTTC.

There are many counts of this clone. CDR3 protein: CASMSGGAFYEQYF. DNA of the CDR3: TGTGCCAGCATGTCGGGGGGCGCTTTTTACGAGCAGTACTTC. The genes are TRBV28 and TRBJ2-7; TRBD2 might be the D (7 bases). The CDR3 contains 14 residues. The V end was cut by 7 bases, the J end by 4 bases, with 17 bases between. Germline-derived CDR1 and CDR2 are MDHEN and SYDVKM.

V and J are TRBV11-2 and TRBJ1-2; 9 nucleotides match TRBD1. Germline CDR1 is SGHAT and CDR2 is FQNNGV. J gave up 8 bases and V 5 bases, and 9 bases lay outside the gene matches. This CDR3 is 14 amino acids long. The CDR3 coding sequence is TGTGCCAGCAGCCTCCGGGACAGGGCGGGAGGCTACACCTTC. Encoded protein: CASSLRDRAGGYTF.

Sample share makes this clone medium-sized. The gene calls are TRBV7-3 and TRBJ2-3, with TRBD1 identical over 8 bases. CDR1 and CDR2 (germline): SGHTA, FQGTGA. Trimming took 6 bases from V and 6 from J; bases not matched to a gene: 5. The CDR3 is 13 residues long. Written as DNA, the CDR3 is TGTGCCAGCAGTCTGACAGGGGATGATACGCAGTATTTT. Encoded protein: CASSLTGDDTQYF. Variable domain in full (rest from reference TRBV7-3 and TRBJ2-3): GAGVSQTPSNKVTEKGKYVELRCDPISGHTALYWYRQSLGQGPEFLIYFQGTGAADDSGLPNDRFFAVRPEGSVSTLKIQRTERGDSAVYLCASSLTGDDTQYFGPGTRLTVL.

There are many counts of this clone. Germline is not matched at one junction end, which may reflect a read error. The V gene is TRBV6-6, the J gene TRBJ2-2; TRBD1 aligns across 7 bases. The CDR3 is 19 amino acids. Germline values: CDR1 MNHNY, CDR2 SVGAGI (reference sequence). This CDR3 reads CASGLVLTGDLANAGELFF. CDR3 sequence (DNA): TGTGCCAGCGGCCTCGTCCTTACAGGGGACCTCGCGAACGCCGGGGAGCTGTTTTTT.

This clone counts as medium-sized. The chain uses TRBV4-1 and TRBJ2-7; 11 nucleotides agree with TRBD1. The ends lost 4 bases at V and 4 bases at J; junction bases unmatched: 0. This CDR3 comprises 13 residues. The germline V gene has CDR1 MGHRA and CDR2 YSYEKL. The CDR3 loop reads CASSRDRGYEQYF. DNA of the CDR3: TGCGCCAGCAGCCGGGACAGGGGGTACGAGCAGTACTTC.